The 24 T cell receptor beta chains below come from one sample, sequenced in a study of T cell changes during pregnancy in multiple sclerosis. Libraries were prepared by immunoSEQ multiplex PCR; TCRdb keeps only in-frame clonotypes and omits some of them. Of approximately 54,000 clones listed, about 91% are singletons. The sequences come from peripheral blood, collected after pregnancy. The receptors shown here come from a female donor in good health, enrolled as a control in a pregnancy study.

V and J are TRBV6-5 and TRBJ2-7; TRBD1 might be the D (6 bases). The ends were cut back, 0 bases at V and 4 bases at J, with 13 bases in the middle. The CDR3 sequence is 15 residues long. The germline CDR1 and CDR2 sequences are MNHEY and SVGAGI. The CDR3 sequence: CASSYSQGIGYEQYF. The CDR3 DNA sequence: TGTGCCAGCAGTTACTCCCAGGGGATCGGATACGAGCAGTACTTC.

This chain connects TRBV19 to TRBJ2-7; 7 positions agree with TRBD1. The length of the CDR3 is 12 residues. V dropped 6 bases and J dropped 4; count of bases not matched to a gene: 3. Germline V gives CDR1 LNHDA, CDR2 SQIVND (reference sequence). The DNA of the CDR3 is TGTGCCAGTAGCCCGACAGGGTACGAGCAGTACTTC. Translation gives CASSPTGYEQYF.

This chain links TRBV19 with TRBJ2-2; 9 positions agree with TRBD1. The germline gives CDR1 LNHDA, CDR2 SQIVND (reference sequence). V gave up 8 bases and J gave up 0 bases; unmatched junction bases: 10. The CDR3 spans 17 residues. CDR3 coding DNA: TGTGCCAGTGGTGCCGGGACAGGGCTTCCGAACACCGGGGAGCTGTTTTTT. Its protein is CASGAGTGLPNTGELFF.

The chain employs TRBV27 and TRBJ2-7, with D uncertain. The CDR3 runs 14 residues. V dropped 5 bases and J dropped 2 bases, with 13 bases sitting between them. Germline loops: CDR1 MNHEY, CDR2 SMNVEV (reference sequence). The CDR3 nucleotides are TGTGCCAGCAGTCCCCAGACACAAACCTACGAGCAGTACTTC. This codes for CASSPQTQTYEQYF.

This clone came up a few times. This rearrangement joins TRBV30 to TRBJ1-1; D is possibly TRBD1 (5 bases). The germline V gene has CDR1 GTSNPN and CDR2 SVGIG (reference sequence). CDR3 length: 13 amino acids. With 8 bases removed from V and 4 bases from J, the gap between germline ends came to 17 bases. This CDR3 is CAGTSGRATEAFF. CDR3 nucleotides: TGTGCCGGGACCTCTGGCAGGGCCACTGAAGCTTTCTTT. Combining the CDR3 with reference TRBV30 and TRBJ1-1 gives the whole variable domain SQTIHQWPATLVQPVGSPLSLECTVEGTSNPNLYWYRQAAGRGLQLLFYSVGIGQISSEVPQNLSASRPQDRQFILSSKKLLLSDSGFYLCAGTSGRATEAFFGQGTRLTVV.

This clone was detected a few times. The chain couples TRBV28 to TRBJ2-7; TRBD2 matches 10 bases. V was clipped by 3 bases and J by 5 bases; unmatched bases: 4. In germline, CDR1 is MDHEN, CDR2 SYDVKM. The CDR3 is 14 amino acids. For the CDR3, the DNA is TGTGCCAGCAGTTTGAGCGGGAGGGTCCACGAGCAGTACTTC. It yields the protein CASSLSGRVHEQYF.

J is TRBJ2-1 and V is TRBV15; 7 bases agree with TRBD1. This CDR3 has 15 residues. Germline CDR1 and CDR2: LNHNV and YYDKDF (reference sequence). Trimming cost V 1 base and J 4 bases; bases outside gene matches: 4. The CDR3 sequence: CATSRGTGQYNEQFF. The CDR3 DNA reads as TGTGCCACCAGCAGAGGGACAGGCCAATACAATGAGCAGTTCTTC.

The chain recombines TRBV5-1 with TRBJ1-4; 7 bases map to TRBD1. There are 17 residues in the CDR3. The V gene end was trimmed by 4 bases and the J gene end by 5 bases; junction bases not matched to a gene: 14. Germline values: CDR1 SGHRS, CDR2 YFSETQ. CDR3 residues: CASSPFLETGLNEKLFF. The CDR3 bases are TGCGCCAGCAGCCCCTTTTTGGAGACAGGGCTAAATGAAAAACTGTTTTTT.

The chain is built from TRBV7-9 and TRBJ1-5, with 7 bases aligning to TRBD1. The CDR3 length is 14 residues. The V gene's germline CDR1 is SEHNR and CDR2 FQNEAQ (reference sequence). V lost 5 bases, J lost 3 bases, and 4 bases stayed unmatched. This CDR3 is CASSRTGINQPQHF. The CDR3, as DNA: TGTGCCAGCAGCCGGACAGGCATCAATCAGCCCCAGCATTTT.

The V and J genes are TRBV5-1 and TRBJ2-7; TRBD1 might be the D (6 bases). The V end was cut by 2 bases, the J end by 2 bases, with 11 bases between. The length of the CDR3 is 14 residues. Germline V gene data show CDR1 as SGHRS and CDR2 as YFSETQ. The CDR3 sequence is CASSFRGQTYEQYF. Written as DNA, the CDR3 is TGCGCCAGCAGCTTCAGGGGTCAAACCTACGAGCAGTACTTC.

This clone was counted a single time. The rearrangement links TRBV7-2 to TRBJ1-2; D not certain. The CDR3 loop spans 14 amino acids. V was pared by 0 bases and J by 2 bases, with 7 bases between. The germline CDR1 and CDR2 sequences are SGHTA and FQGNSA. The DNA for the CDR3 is TGTGCCAGCAGCTTAGCGCGCGTGAACTATGGCTACACCTTC. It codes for CASSLARVNYGYTF.

The CDR3 spells CASIQASSYNSPLHF. As DNA, the CDR3 is TGTGCCAGCATCCAGGCCAGCTCCTATAATTCACCCCTCCACTTT. The chain recombines TRBV6-1 with TRBJ1-6; unclear D gene. This CDR3 is built from 15 residues. Germline CDR1 and CDR2: MNHNS and SASEGT. V was pared by 7 bases and J by 0 bases, with 10 bases between.

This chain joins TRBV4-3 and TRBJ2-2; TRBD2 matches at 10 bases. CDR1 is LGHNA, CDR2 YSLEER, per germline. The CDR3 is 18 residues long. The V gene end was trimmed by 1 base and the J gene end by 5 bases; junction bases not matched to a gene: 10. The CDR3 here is CASSQGVLAGGRTGELFF. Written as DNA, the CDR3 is TGCGCCAGCAGCCAAGGTGTCTTAGCGGGAGGTAGGACCGGGGAGCTGTTTTTT.

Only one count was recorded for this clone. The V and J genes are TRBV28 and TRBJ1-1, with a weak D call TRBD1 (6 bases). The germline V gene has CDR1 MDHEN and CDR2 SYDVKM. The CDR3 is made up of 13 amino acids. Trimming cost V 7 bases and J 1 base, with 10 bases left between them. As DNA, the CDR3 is TGTGCCAGCATCCAGGGGACGAACACTGAAGCTTTCTTT. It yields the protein CASIQGTNTEAFF.

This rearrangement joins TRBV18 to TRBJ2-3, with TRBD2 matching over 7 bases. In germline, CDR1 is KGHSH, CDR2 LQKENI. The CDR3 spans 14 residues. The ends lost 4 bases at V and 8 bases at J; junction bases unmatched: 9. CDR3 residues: CASSLAGDTSTQYF. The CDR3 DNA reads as TGTGCCAGCTCACTAGCGGGTGATACGAGTACGCAGTATTTT.

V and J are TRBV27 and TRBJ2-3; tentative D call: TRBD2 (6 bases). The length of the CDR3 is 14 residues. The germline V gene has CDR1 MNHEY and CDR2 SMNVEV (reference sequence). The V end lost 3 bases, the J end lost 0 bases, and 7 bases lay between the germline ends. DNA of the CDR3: TGTGCCAGCAGTTTCGGGACTAGCACAGATACGCAGTATTTT. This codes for CASSFGTSTDTQYF.

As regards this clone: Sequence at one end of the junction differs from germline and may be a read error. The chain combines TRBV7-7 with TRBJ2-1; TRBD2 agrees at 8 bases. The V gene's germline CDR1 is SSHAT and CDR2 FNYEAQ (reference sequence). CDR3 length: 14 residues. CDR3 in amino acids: CASSSSGPHNEQFF. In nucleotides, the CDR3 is TGTGCTAGCAGTTCTAGCGGGCCCCACAATGAGCAGTTCTTC.

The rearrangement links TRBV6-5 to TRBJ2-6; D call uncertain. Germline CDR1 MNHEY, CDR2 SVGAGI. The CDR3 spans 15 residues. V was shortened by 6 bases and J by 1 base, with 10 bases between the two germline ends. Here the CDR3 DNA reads TGTGCCAGCAGAACTTTCCTTTCTGGGGCCAACGTCCTGACTTTC. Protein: CASRTFLSGANVLTF.

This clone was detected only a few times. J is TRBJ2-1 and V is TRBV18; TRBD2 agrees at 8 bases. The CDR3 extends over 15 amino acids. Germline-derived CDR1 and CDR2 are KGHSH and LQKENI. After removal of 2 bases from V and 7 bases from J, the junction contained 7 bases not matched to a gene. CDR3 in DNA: TGTGCCAGCTCACCAAGGACTAGCTTTCCGAATGAGCAGTTCTTC. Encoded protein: CASSPRTSFPNEQFF.

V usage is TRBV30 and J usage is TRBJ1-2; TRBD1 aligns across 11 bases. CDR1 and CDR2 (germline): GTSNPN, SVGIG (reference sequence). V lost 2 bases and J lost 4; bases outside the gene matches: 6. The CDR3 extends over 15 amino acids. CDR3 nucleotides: TGTGCCTGGAGTTTAGGACAGGGGGCTGTCTATGGCTACACCTTC. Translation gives CAWSLGQGAVYGYTF.

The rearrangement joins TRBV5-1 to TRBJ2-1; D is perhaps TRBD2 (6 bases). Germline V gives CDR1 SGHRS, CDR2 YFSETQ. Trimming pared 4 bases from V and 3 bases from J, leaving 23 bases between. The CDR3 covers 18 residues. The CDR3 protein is CASSHREARDHLYNEQFF. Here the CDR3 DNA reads TGCGCCAGCAGCCATCGTGAGGCGCGGGACCACCTCTACAATGAGCAGTTCTTC.

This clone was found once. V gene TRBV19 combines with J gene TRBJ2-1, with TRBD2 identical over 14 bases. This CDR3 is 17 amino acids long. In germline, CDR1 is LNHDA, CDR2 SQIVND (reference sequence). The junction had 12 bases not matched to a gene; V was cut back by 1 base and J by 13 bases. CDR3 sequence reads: CASSIGLAGGLTMKQFF. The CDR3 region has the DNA TGTGCCAGTAGTATAGGACTAGCGGGGGGGCTTACAATGAAACAGTTCTTC.

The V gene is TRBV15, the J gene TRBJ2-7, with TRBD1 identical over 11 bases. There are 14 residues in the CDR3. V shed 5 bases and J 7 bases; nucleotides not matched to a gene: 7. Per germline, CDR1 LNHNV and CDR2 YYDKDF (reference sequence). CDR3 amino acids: CATSGGQGAWEQYF. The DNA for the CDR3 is TGTGCCACCAGCGGCGGACAGGGGGCTTGGGAGCAGTACTTC.

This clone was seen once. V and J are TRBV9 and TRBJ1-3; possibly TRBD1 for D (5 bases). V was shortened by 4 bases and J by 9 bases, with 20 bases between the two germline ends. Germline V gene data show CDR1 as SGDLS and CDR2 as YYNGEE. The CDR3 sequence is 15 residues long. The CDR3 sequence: CASSFRVSGFGTIYF. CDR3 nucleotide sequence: TGTGCCAGCAGCTTCCGGGTCTCAGGGTTCGGCACCATATATTTT.